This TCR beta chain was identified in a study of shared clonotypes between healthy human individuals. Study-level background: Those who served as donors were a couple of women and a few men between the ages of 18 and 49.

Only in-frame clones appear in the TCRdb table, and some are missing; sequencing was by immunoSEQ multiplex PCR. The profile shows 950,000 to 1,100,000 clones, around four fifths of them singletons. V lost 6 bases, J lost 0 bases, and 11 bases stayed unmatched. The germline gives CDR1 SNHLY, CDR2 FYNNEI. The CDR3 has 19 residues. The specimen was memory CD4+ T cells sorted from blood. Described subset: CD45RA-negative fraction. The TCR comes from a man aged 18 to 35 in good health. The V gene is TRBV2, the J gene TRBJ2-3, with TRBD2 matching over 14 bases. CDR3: CASSLSTSGRARSTDTQYF. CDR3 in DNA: TGTGCCAGCAGCCTTTCGACTAGCGGGAGGGCCCGCAGCACAGATACGCAGTATTTT.